The present TCR beta chain was sequenced within a study of response to subunit inactivated influenza vaccine. Findings and caveats of the study: Authors suggested each seasonal influenza vaccination recruits few new T cells.

This CDR3 contains 13 residues. Trimming shortened V by 7 bases and J by 3 bases, and 13 bases separated the two germline ends. Only a few counts were recorded for this clonotype. The antigen remains undetermined. TCRdb processed the RT-PCR reads anew with MiXCR; each CDR3 protein has one entry. The repertoire holds under 800,000 distinct CDR3 sequences, with 11% to 15% as singletons. The J gene is TRBJ2-7, the V gene TRBV12-3 or TRBV12-4; perhaps D is TRBD1 or TRBD2 (5 bases each). The sequencing here drew on PBMCs from blood, taken roughly 15 days before vaccination. This sequence originates from a man aged 50 to 60 who received an inactivated influenza vaccine. CDR3 in DNA: TGTGCCAGCAAGTACGGGGCCAACTACGAGCAGTACTTC. Amino acid sequence: CASKYGANYEQYF.